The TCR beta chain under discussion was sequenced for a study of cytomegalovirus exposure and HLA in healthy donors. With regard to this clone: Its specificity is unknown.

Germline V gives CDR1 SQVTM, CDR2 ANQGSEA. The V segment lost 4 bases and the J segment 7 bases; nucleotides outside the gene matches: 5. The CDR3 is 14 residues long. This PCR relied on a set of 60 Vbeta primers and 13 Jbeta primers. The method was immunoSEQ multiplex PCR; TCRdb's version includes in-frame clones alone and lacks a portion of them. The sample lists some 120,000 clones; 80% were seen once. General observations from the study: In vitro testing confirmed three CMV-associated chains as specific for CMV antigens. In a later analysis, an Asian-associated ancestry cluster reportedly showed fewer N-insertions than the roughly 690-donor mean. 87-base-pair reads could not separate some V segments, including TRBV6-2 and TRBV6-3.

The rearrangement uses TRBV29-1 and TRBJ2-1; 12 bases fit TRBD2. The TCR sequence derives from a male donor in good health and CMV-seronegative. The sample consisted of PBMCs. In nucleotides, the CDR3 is TGCAGCGTTGTGACTAGCGGGAGTCGTAATGAGCAGTTCTTC. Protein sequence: CSVVTSGSRNEQFF.